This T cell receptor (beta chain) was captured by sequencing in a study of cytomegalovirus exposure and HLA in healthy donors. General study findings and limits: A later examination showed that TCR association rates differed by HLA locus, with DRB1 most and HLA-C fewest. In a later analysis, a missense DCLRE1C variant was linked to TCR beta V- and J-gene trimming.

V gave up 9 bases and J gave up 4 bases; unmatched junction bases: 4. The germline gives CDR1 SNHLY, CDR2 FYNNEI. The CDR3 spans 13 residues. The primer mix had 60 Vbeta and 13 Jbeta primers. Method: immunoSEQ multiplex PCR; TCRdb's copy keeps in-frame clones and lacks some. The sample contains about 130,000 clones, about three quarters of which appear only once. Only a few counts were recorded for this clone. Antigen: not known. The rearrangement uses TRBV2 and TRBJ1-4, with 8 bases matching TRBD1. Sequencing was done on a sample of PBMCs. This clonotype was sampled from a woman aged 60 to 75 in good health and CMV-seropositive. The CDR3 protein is CASRDRGNEKLFF. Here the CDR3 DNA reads TGTGCCAGTCGAGACAGGGGTAATGAAAAACTGTTTTTT.